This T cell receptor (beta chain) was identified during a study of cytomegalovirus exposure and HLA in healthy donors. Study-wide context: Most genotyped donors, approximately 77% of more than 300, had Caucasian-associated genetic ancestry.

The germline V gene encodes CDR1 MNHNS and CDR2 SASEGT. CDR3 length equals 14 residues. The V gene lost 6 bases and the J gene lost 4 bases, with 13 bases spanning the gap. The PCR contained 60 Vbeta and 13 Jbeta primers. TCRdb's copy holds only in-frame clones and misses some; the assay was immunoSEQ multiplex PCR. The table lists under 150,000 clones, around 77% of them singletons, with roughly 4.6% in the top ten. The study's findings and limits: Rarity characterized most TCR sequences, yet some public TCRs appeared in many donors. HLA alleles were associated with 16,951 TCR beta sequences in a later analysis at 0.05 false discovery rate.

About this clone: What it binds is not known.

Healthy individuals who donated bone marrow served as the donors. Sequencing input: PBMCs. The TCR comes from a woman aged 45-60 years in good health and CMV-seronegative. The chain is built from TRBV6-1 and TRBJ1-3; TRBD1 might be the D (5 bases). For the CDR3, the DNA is TGTGCCAGCAGCCTCGACAGTTCCGGAAACACCATATATTTT. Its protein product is CASSLDSSGNTIYF.